This record concerns one TCR beta chain sequence. The antigen remains undetermined. The sorted-subset replicate PCRs were given 150 to 250 ng DNA, which is 31,000 or so T cell genomes. This table comes from immunoSEQ multiplex PCR, and its TCRdb copy is limited to in-frame clones, with some not included. The profile covers fewer than 1.8 million clones, with 98% appearing a single time and roughly 0.36% taken by the ten largest. The record originates from a study of shared clonotypes between healthy human individuals. Across the whole study: Every donor yielded three CD4 naive, three CD4 memory, two CD8 naive and one CD8 memory plate. General study findings and limits: The sharing of 5% to 6.5% of naive CD4 clonotypes was seen across several donors.

Trimming shortened V by 5 bases and J by 1 base, and 14 bases separated the two germline ends. The length of the CDR3 is 15 residues. The V gene's germline CDR1 is MNHEY and CDR2 SVGAGI. The sequencing sample was made of naive CD4+ T cells sorted from blood. Sample subset: CD45RA+ positively selected. This rearrangement joins TRBV6-5 to TRBJ2-5, with a weak D call TRBD1 (6 bases). The clonotype originates from a man aged 25-40 years in good health. The chain's CDR3 is CASSRHRVVQETQYF. Here the CDR3 DNA reads TGTGCCAGCAGTAGACACAGGGTAGTCCAAGAGACCCAGTACTTC.